What follows are 9 T cell receptor beta chains derived from one specimen sequenced in a study of T cell changes during pregnancy in multiple sclerosis (dated 2019 in TCRdb). Libraries came from the immunoSEQ multiplex PCR assay. TCRdb carries this immuneACCESS record with in-frame sequences only. Its versions omit some clonotypes, under half of them owing to an unresolved V gene in the studies checked, with the rest unexplained. This sample lists 55,000 to 70,000 clones; 93% were detected once. The ten top clones hold around 1.8% of the sample. The sequencing here drew on peripheral blood, taken after pregnancy. The source is a female donor with multiple sclerosis, enrolled in a pregnancy study.

CDR3 region: CASSEAPGGRPSDTQYF. The CDR3 DNA reads TGTGCCAGCAGTGAAGCGCCTGGCGGGAGGCCGTCAGATACGCAGTATTTT. This chain uses TRBV6-1 with TRBJ2-3; TRBD2 aligns across 8 bases. Per the germline V gene, CDR1 is MNHNS and CDR2 is SASEGT. Trimming cost V 0 bases and J 4 bases; bases outside gene matches: 9. CDR3 size: 17 residues.

This chain connects TRBV5-4 to TRBJ2-6; 8 positions agree with TRBD1. Germline CDR1 and CDR2: SGHNT and YYREEE (reference sequence). Trimming cost V 2 bases and J 0 bases; bases outside gene matches: 7. The CDR3 length is 18 residues. CDR3: CASSFFDRGYSGANVLTF. CDR3 DNA sequence: TGTGCCAGCAGCTTCTTCGACAGGGGCTACTCTGGGGCCAACGTCCTGACTTTC. Based on the CDR3 plus reference TRBV5-4 and TRBJ2-6, the full variable domain is ETGVTQSPTHLIKTRGQQVTLRCSSQSGHNTVSWYQQALGQGPQFIFQYYREEENGRGNFPPRFSGLQFPNYSSELNVNALELDDSALYLCASSFFDRGYSGANVLTFGAGSRLTVL.

The rearrangement joins TRBV27 to TRBJ1-1, with 8 positions matching TRBD1. Trimming took 2 bases from V and 1 from J; bases not matched to a gene: 9. CDR1 and CDR2 from the germline V gene are MNHEY and SMNVEV (reference sequence). This CDR3 is 17 amino acids long. CDR3 region: CASSLNRGTNRNTEAFF. CDR3 coding DNA: TGTGCCAGCAGTTTAAACAGGGGGACCAACCGGAACACTGAAGCTTTCTTT.

This chain joins TRBV5-1 and TRBJ2-3; 10 bases fit TRBD2. The CDR3 has 17 residues. V trimming: 0 bases; J trimming: 4 bases; junction bases outside the gene matches: 8. In germline, CDR1 is SGHRS, CDR2 YFSETQ. The CDR3 protein is CASSLVGSGRPADTQYF. In DNA form, the CDR3 reads TGCGCCAGCAGCTTGGTAGGTAGCGGGAGGCCCGCAGATACGCAGTATTTT.

V usage is TRBV9 and J usage is TRBJ2-5; 13 bases agree with TRBD2. This CDR3 has 16 residues. J lost 4 bases, V lost 1 base, and 4 bases had no gene match. In germline, CDR1 is SGDLS, CDR2 YYNGEE. CDR3 sequence reads: CASSVSGTSGTETQYF. CDR3 sequence (DNA): TGTGCCAGCAGCGTATCTGGGACTAGCGGGACAGAGACCCAGTACTTC. The whole variable domain, filled in from reference TRBV9 and TRBJ2-5, reads DSGVTQTPKHLITATGQRVTLRCSPRSGDLSVYWYQQSLDQGLQFLIQYYNGEERAKGNILERFSAQQFPDLHSELNLSSLELGDSALYFCASSVSGTSGTETQYFGPGTRLLVL.

J is TRBJ1-1 and V is TRBV6-5, with TRBD1 identical over 7 bases. Germline V CDR1 and CDR2: MNHEY, SVGAGI. V lost 6 bases, J lost 1 base, and 5 bases stayed unmatched. The CDR3 extends over 14 amino acids. The CDR3 nucleotides read TGTGCCAGCAGCCTGGACAGGTCGAACACTGAAGCTTTCTTT. Protein: CASSLDRSNTEAFF.

This rearrangement joins TRBV7-3 to TRBJ2-1; TRBD2 might be the D (6 bases). V was pared by 2 bases and J by 7 bases, with 18 bases between. In germline, CDR1 is SGHTA, CDR2 FQGTGA. This CDR3 contains 16 residues. The CDR3, as DNA: TGTGCCAGCAGCTTAGACCCGGGAGTCGATCTGAATGAGCAGTTCTTC. Encoded protein: CASSLDPGVDLNEQFF.

V usage is TRBV13 and J usage is TRBJ1-2, with 8 bases fitting TRBD1. Germline loops: CDR1 PRHDT, CDR2 FYEKMQ (reference sequence). This CDR3 is 15 amino acids long. V lost 5 bases to trimming and J lost 4 bases; unmatched junction nucleotides: 9. The CDR3 sequence is CASSLRFDRGYGYTF. In DNA form, the CDR3 reads TGTGCCAGCAGCCTCCGGTTCGACAGGGGCTATGGCTACACCTTC. The whole variable domain, remainder taken from reference TRBV13 and TRBJ1-2, is AAGVIQSPRHLIKEKRETATLKCYPIPRHDTVYWYQQGPGQDPQFLISFYEKMQSDKGSIPDRFSAQQFSDYHSELNMSSLELGDSALYFCASSLRFDRGYGYTFGSGTRLTVV.

The chain employs TRBV19 and TRBJ2-7, with 9 bases matching TRBD1. The J segment lost 5 bases and the V segment lost 5 bases, leaving 7 bases of the junction unmatched. Germline-derived CDR1 and CDR2 are LNHDA and SQIVND (reference sequence). The CDR3 consists of 14 residues. This CDR3 is CASSLRDRADEQYF. CDR3 sequence (DNA): TGTGCCAGTAGTCTCCGGGACAGGGCAGACGAGCAGTACTTC.